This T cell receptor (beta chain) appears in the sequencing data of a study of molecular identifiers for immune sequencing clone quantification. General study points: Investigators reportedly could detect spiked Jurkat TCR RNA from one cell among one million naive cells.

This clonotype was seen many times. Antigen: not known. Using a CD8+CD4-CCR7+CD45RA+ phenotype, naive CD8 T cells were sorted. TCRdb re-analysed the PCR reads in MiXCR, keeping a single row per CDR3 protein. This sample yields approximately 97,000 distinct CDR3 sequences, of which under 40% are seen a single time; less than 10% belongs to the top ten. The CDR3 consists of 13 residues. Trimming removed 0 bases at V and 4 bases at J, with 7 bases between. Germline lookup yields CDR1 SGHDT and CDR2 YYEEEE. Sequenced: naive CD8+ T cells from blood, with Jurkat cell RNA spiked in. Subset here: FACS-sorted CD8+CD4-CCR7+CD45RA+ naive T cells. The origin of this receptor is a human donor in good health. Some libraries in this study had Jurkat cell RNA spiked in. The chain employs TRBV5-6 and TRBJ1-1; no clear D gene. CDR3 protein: CASSLGRGTEAFF. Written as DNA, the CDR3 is TGTGCCAGCAGCTTGGGACGGGGCACTGAAGCTTTCTTT.